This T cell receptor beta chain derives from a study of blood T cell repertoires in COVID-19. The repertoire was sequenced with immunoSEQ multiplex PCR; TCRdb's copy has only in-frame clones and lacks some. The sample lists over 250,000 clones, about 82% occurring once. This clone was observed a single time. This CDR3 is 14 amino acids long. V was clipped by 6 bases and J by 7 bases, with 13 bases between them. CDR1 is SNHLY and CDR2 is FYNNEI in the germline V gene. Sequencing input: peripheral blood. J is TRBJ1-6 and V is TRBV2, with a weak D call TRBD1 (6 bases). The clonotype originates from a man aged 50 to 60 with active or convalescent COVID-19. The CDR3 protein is CASSDRQANSPLHF. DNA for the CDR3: TGTGCCAGCAGCGATCGACAGGCGAATTCACCCCTCCACTTT.